Below, 13 T cell receptor beta chains from the same sample are listed, as sequenced in a study of blood T cell repertoires in COVID-19 (TCRdb year 2020). Library preparation was by the immunoSEQ multiplex PCR assay. TCRdb took this table from immuneACCESS and kept in-frame rearrangements with V and J called. Such tables lack part of the clones; where checked against another copy, unresolved V genes explain under half of the gap, and the rest is unexplained. Present in this sample are more than 300,000 clones, about 89% of which were seen just once. 10% of the sample comes from the top ten. Material: peripheral blood. The receptors come from a woman aged 30 to 39 with COVID-19, enrolled during active disease.

J is TRBJ1-6 and V is TRBV28; 7 bases fit TRBD1. The V segment lost 4 bases and the J segment 4 bases; nucleotides outside the gene matches: 4. Germline CDR1 and CDR2: MDHEN and SYDVKM. CDR3 length: 15 amino acids. As DNA, the CDR3 is TGTGCCAGCAGTTGGGACAGCAATTATAATTCACCCCTCCACTTT. It specifies CASSWDSNYNSPLHF.

The V gene is TRBV28, the J gene TRBJ2-7; 8 nucleotides line up with TRBD1. The CDR3 covers 14 residues. Germline-derived CDR1 and CDR2 are MDHEN and SYDVKM. Losses at the gene ends were 1 base for V and 6 bases for J; bases not matched to a gene: 5. DNA of the CDR3: TGTGCCAGCAGTTTATCTGGACAGGGTATCGAGCAGTACTTC. Translation: CASSLSGQGIEQYF.

The rearrangement uses TRBV5-1 and TRBJ2-3; maybe TRBD1 (6 bases). Germline lookup yields CDR1 SGHRS and CDR2 YFSETQ. The CDR3 is 14 amino acids. Deletions cut 4 bases from V and 2 bases from J, with 11 bases between. CDR3 sequence: CASSRQADTDTQYF. CDR3 in DNA: TGCGCCAGCAGCCGACAGGCGGACACAGATACGCAGTATTTT.

The V gene is TRBV2, the J gene TRBJ2-7; 14 positions match TRBD2. The CDR3 covers 15 residues. The germline CDR1 and CDR2 sequences are SNHLY and FYNNEI. After removal of 6 bases from V and 0 bases from J, the junction contained 1 base not matched to a gene. CDR3 residues: CASRGTSGSSYEQYF. CDR3 DNA sequence: TGTGCCAGCAGGGGGACTAGCGGGAGCTCCTACGAGCAGTACTTC.

The rearrangement links TRBV12-3 or TRBV12-4 to TRBJ2-5; the match to TRBD2 covers 12 bases. The J segment lost 7 bases and the V segment lost 4 bases, leaving 1 base of the junction unmatched. The CDR3 extends over 13 amino acids. The CDR3 spells CASSSSGRGTQYF. In DNA form, the CDR3 reads TGTGCCAGCAGTTCTAGCGGGAGGGGGACCCAGTACTTC.

This chain joins TRBV27 and TRBJ2-1, with TRBD2 matching over 11 bases. This CDR3 is 14 amino acids long. CDR1 is MNHEY and CDR2 is SMNVEV in the germline V gene (reference sequence). V gave up 8 bases and J gave up 7 bases; unmatched junction bases: 7. Written as DNA, the CDR3 is TGTGCCAGCCGCTATAGCGGGAGGGCGAATGAGCAGTTCTTC. Translating gives CASRYSGRANEQFF.

The chain links TRBV11-1 to TRBJ1-1; D gene ambiguous. The V and J ends lost 5 bases and 7 bases respectively, with 8 bases between them. Germline values: CDR1 SGHAT, CDR2 FQDESV (reference sequence). The CDR3 is 11 residues long. CDR3 residues: CASSPLFEAFF. DNA for the CDR3: TGTGCCAGCAGCCCCTTGTTTGAAGCTTTCTTT.

Here the CDR3 reads CASSVRDSQETQYF. The CDR3 nucleotides are TGTGCCAGCAGCGTCCGGGACAGCCAAGAGACCCAGTACTTC. The chain is built from TRBV5-4 and TRBJ2-5; 7 bases are shared with TRBD1. This CDR3 has 14 amino acids. V shed 4 bases, J shed 1 base, and the junction held 4 bases outside the gene matches. Germline V gives CDR1 SGHNT, CDR2 YYREEE (reference sequence).

J is TRBJ2-1 and V is TRBV9; D is uncertain. Per germline, CDR1 SGDLS and CDR2 YYNGEE. The CDR3 spans 13 residues. Trimming took 3 bases from V and 3 from J, leaving 7 bases between them. The CDR3 coding sequence is TGTGCCAGCAGCGATATAGTCTACAATGAGCAGTTCTTC. The encoded protein is CASSDIVYNEQFF.

CDR3 DNA sequence: TGTGCCACCCGAGGGACACAGAACACCGGGGAGCTGTTTTTT. Protein product: CATRGTQNTGELFF. The chain employs TRBV15 and TRBJ2-2, with TRBD1 as a possible D gene (6 bases). The CDR3 has 14 amino acids. Per germline, CDR1 LNHNV and CDR2 YYDKDF (reference sequence). Trimming took 8 bases from V and 1 from J, leaving 11 bases between them.

The chain has TRBV14 and TRBJ1-1; D possibly corresponds to TRBD1 (6 bases). CDR3 size: 16 residues. V lost 4 bases, J lost 1 base, and 16 bases lay in between. CDR1 SGHDN and CDR2 FVKESK come from the germline V gene. CDR3 nucleotides: TGTGCCAGCAGCCTTAAAATGGACAGTCCGAACACTGAAGCTTTCTTT. It specifies CASSLKMDSPNTEAFF. Combining the CDR3 with reference TRBV14 and TRBJ1-1 gives the whole variable domain EAGVTQFPSHSVIEKGQTVTLRCDPISGHDNLYWYRRVMGKEIKFLLHFVKESKQDESGMPNNRFLAERTGGTYSTLKVQPAELEDSGVYFCASSLKMDSPNTEAFFGQGTRLTVV.

The chain recombines TRBV5-4 with TRBJ1-1; 8 bases align to TRBD1. Germline trimming cut 4 bases from V and 6 bases from J; bases unmatched to any gene: 11. Per the germline V gene, CDR1 is SGHNT and CDR2 is YYREEE (reference sequence). CDR3 size: 15 residues. CDR3 in DNA: TGTGCCAGCAGCCCCGACAGGGGAGTTTTCGCTGAAGCTTTCTTT. This encodes CASSPDRGVFAEAFF.

The chain combines TRBV4-2 with TRBJ1-6, with 8 bases lining up with TRBD1. Per the germline V gene, CDR1 is LGHNA and CDR2 is YNFKEQ. The CDR3 is 15 residues long. J was trimmed by 13 bases and V by 1 base; bases with no gene match: 9. Written as DNA, the CDR3 is TGTGCCAGCAGCCAAGTCCGGGACAGGAGTCTTCCCCTCCACTTT. Its protein product is CASSQVRDRSLPLHF.